Below, 9 T cell receptor beta chains from the same sample are listed, as sequenced in a study of blood T cell repertoires in COVID-19. Sequencing was performed with immunoSEQ multiplex PCR; in TCRdb, only in-frame clones are kept and a portion is missing. The sample carries roughly 250,000 clones, about 86% recorded once. Material for sequencing was peripheral blood. These TCRs come from a person aged 65-85 years with COVID-19, enrolled during active disease.

The J gene is TRBJ2-3, the V gene TRBV12-3 or TRBV12-4; TRBD2 is a possible D gene (5 bases). The CDR3 sequence is 12 residues long. The ends were cut back, 6 bases at V and 8 bases at J, with 12 bases in the middle. The CDR3 spells CASSSSPSTQYF. The CDR3 region has the DNA TGTGCCAGCAGCTCTAGCCCTTCTACGCAGTATTTT.

The chain links TRBV12-3 or TRBV12-4 to TRBJ2-7; 8 nucleotides align to TRBD1. V trimming: 2 bases; J trimming: 6 bases; junction bases outside the gene matches: 3. There are 13 residues in the CDR3. The chain's CDR3 is CASSLQGAVEQYF. CDR3 DNA sequence: TGTGCCAGCAGTTTACAGGGGGCGGTCGAGCAGTACTTC.

This clone was detected once. The chain is built from TRBV5-4 and TRBJ1-3; D remains ambiguous. The CDR3 has 16 amino acids. The germline V gene encodes CDR1 SGHNT and CDR2 YYREEE (reference sequence). The V gene lost 4 bases and the J gene lost 0 bases, with 14 bases spanning the gap. The CDR3, as DNA: TGTGCCAGCAGCCCCGGAGGACGGCCCTCTGGAAACACCATATATTTT. It yields the protein CASSPGGRPSGNTIYF.

The V gene is TRBV6-7, the J gene TRBJ1-1; D remains unclear. TRBV6-7 is noted as an ORF with a role that remains uncertain. Trimming stripped 1 base from V and 1 base from J, with 13 bases between. This CDR3 has 16 residues. CDR3 loop: CASSYFILAANTEAFF. CDR3 sequence (DNA): TGTGCCAGCAGTTACTTTATACTCGCCGCGAACACTGAAGCTTTCTTT.

This clone is a singleton in its sample. The chain joins TRBV28 to TRBJ1-4, with a possible D match to TRBD1 (5 bases). From germline, CDR1 is MDHEN and CDR2 SYDVKM. The CDR3 runs 15 residues. Trimming stripped 5 bases from V and 6 bases from J, with 16 bases between. CDR3 protein: CASSQMGGGDEKLFF. As DNA, the CDR3 is TGTGCCAGCAGTCAAATGGGGGGAGGTGATGAAAAACTGTTTTTT.

This clone was seen only once. J is TRBJ2-7 and V is TRBV5-4; tentatively, D is TRBD2 (6 bases). The CDR3 sequence is 11 residues long. Per the germline V gene, CDR1 is SGHNT and CDR2 is YYREEE (reference sequence). V lost 4 bases to trimming and J lost 7 bases, with 9 bases between them. CDR3 region: CASSGRGEQYF. Here the CDR3 DNA reads TGTGCCAGCAGCGGCCGGGGGGAGCAGTACTTC.

This chain connects TRBV29-1 to TRBJ2-3, with D possibly being TRBD2 (6 bases). CDR1 is SQVTM, CDR2 ANQGSEA, per germline. The ends were cut back, 7 bases at V and 4 bases at J, with 12 bases in the middle. The CDR3 runs 12 residues. The CDR3 sequence is CSGRLGADTQYF. CDR3 DNA sequence: TGCAGCGGCAGACTAGGAGCAGATACGCAGTATTTT.

The chain is built from TRBV7-3 and TRBJ1-1, with D possibly matching TRBD1 (5 bases). V gave up 6 bases and J gave up 1 base, with 9 bases separating them. The CDR3 consists of 13 residues. In germline, CDR1 is SGHTA, CDR2 FQGTGA. CDR3 sequence reads: CASSYQGNTEAFF. The DNA for the CDR3 is TGTGCCAGCAGTTACCAGGGGAACACTGAAGCTTTCTTT.

V usage is TRBV3-1 (or the pseudogene TRBV3-2) and J usage is TRBJ2-1; 7 bases map to TRBD2. Germline-derived CDR1 and CDR2 are LGHDT and YNNKEL (reference sequence). V shed 1 base and J 5 bases; nucleotides not matched to a gene: 5. CDR3 length equals 15 residues. The CDR3 is CASSQARLADNEQFF. The CDR3, as DNA: TGTGCCAGCAGCCAAGCCAGGCTAGCGGACAATGAGCAGTTCTTC.